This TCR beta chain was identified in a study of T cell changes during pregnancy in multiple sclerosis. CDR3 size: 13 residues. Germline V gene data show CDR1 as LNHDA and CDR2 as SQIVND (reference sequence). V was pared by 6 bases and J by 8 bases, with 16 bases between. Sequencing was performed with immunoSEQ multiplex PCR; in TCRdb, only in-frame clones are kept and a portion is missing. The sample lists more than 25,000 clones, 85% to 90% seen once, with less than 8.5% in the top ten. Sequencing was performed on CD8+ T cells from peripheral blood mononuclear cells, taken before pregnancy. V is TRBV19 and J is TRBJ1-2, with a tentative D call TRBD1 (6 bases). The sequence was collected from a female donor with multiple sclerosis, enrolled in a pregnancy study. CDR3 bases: TGTGCCAGTAGGGACCCCTGGGGGCCCGGCTACACCTTC. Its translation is CASRDPWGPGYTF.